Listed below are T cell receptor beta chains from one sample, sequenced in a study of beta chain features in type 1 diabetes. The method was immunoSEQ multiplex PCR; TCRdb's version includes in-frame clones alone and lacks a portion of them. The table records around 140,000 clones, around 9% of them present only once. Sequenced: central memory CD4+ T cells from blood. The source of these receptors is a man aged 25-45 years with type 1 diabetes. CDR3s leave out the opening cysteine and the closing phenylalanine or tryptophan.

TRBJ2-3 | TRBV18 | ASSPGQEDTQY
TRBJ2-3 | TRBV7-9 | ASSLISVTDTQY
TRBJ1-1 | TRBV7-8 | ASSATGAGGAEAF
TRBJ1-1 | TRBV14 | ASSQELTGATEAF
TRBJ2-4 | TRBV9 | ASSAQTGMDIQY
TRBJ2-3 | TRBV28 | ASSLSGRGTDTQY
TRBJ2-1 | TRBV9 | ASSAGTGYNEQF
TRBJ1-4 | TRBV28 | ASSTPTGVKEKLF
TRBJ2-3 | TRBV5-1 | ASSLQGMRTDTQY
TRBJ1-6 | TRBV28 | ASSEGSYNSPLH
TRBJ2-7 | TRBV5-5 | ASSLAGTSYEQY
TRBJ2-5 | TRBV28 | ASSRFGAQETQY
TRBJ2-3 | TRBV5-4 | ASSLGQGRGDTQY
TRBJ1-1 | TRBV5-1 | ASSGTGAGGNTEAF
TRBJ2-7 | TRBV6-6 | ASSYRTGGFYEQY
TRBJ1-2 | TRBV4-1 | ASSQDRDRLFT
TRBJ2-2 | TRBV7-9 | ASSIWTGFTGELF
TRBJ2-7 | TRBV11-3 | ASSSGGRGHEQY
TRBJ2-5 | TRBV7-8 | ASSLGGDQETQY
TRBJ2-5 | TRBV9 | ASSVAGSGGRETQY
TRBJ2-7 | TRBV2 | ASSEDISGGYEQY
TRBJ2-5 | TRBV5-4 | ASSLAKAAGETQY
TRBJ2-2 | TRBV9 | ASSFSSSGTGELF
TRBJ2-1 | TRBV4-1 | ASSQTTSGGADEQF
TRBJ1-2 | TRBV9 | ASSVEDRGYGYT
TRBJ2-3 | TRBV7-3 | ASSWGRTDTQY
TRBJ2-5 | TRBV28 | ASSLGGGSRETQY
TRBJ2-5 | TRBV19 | ASSPRTAETQY
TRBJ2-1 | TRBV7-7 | ASSLDLADEQF
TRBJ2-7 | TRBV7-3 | ASSLSLDRGAEQY
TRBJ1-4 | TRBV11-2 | ASSLLMSLF
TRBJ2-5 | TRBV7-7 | ASSPGTSGGAETQY
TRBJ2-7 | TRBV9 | ASSVGPGQGYEQY
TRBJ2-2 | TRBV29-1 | SVGRDRDSGELF
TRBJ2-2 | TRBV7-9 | ASTIQGSGELF
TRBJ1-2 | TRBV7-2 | ASSGRDRQGYGYT
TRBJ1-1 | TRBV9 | ASSVGPNTEAF
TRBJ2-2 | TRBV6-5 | ASGAQGGAGELF
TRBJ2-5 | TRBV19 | ASSTTGGQETQY
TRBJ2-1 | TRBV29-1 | NSIGREWPNNEQF
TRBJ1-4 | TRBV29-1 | SVSGLGGTGIEKLF
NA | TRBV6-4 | ASSPTSGSYEQY
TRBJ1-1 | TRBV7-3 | ASSLSMNTEAF
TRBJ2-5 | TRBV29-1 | SVTGEGKTQY
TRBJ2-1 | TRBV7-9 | ASSLARFGVNEQF
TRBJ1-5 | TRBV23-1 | ASSQGGGEGQPQH
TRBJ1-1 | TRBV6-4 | ASSVDFEAF
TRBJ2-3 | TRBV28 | ASPPWAGQGLADTQY
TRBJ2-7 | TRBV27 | ASSFAGSYEQY
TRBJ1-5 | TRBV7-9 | ASTSTGNQPQH
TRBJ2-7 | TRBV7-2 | ASSLVGSQVPYEQY
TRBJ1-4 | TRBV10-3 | AISDRNEKLF
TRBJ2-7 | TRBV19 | ASSLAGQGVYEQY
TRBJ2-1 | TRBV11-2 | ASSPAWGQYEQF
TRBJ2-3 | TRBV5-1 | ASRAGPSTDTQY
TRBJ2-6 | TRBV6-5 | ASKYLGSGANVLT
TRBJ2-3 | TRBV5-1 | ASSFAGTGVY
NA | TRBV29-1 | SVENVYEQY